Below, 28 T cell receptor beta chains from the same sample are listed, as sequenced in a study of blood T cell repertoires in COVID-19 (TCRdb year 2020). Libraries were constructed by the immunoSEQ multiplex PCR assay. Sourced from immuneACCESS, this table was stored by TCRdb with only in-frame sequences that have V and J called. A share of the clones is absent; for the studies checked, an unresolved V gene accounts for under half, and the remainder has no known explanation. Recorded for this sample are 100,000 to 150,000 clones; 65% to 80% of them occurred a single time. In total, the top ten clones hold 6.2% of the sample. Sequencing used peripheral blood. The source is a man between 65 and 80 years old with acute or convalescent COVID-19.

V gene TRBV4-3 combines with J gene TRBJ1-2; TRBD1 is a possible D gene (6 bases). CDR1 LGHNA and CDR2 YSLEER come from the germline V gene. The CDR3 has 17 residues. V lost 0 bases and J lost 2, with 16 bases in between. The chain's CDR3 is CASSQDPDRPVNYGYTF. The CDR3, as DNA: TGCGCCAGCAGCCAAGACCCCGACAGGCCTGTCAACTATGGCTACACCTTC.

The chain couples TRBV10-2 to TRBJ1-4, with 8 bases aligning to TRBD1. The ends lost 3 bases at V and 7 bases at J; junction bases unmatched: 16. Germline V lookup: CDR1 WSHSY, CDR2 SAAADI. The CDR3 runs 18 residues. In nucleotides, the CDR3 is TGCGCCAGCAGTGATCTTGCCGGGACAGGCTTATATGGTGAAAAACTGTTTTTT. Amino acids: CASSDLAGTGLYGEKLFF.

This chain links TRBV7-3 with TRBJ1-1, with TRBD1 as a possible D gene (5 bases). There are 16 residues in the CDR3. V was trimmed by 1 base and J by 5 bases, leaving 17 bases between them. Germline-derived CDR1 and CDR2 are SGHTA and FQGTGA. In DNA, the CDR3 is TGTGCCAGCAGCTTAAATCCGGGGCGGGGAGGGACTGAAGCTTTCTTT. It translates to CASSLNPGRGGTEAFF. The variable domain in full, with the rest retrieved from reference TRBV7-3 and TRBJ1-1, is GAGVSQTPSNKVTEKGKYVELRCDPISGHTALYWYRQSLGQGPEFLIYFQGTGAADDSGLPNDRFFAVRPEGSVSTLKIQRTERGDSAVYLCASSLNPGRGGTEAFFGQGTRLTVV.

The rearrangement links TRBV3-1 (or the pseudogene TRBV3-2) to TRBJ2-1; D perhaps matches TRBD2 (7 bases). Germline lookup yields CDR1 LGHDT and CDR2 YNNKEL (reference sequence). The length of the CDR3 is 20 residues. Trimming took off 4 bases at V and 0 bases at J, with 25 bases between the two ends. The CDR3 region is CASSPSGGPWGGFSYNEQFF. Here the CDR3 DNA reads TGTGCCAGCAGCCCATCTGGGGGCCCCTGGGGGGGATTCTCCTACAATGAGCAGTTCTTC.

The rearrangement joins TRBV19 to TRBJ2-2; 13 positions agree with TRBD2. V lost 3 bases and J lost 3; bases outside the gene matches: 1. CDR3 length: 16 residues. Germline V gene sequence: CDR1 LNHDA, CDR2 SQIVND (reference sequence). This CDR3 reads CASSMTSGRYTGELFF. In DNA form, the CDR3 reads TGTGCCAGTAGTATGACTAGCGGGAGGTACACCGGGGAGCTGTTTTTT.

The chain carries TRBV19 and TRBJ2-1; the D is unclear. Germline CDR1 is LNHDA and CDR2 is SQIVND (reference sequence). This CDR3 spans 16 amino acids. V dropped 5 bases and J dropped 0 bases, with 14 bases sitting between them. CDR3 in amino acids: CASSFSTTLSYNEQFF. The DNA of the CDR3 is TGTGCCAGTAGTTTCTCTACCACCCTCTCCTACAATGAGCAGTTCTTC.

The J gene is TRBJ2-7, the V gene TRBV7-2; TRBD2 matches 7 bases. The CDR3 contains 15 residues. Germline CDR1 is SGHTA and CDR2 is FQGNSA. V gave up 4 bases and J gave up 6 bases; unmatched junction bases: 12. CDR3 amino acids: CASSYLTGGPLEQYF. The CDR3, as DNA: TGTGCCAGCAGCTACCTAACGGGAGGACCTCTCGAGCAGTACTTC.

The chain is built from TRBV9 and TRBJ2-7; 7 bases are a match to TRBD2. The germline gives CDR1 SGDLS, CDR2 YYNGEE. V lost 3 bases, J lost 3 bases, and 6 bases stayed unmatched. The CDR3 contains 14 residues. The CDR3 sequence is CASSAASGNYEQYF. The CDR3 DNA reads TGTGCCAGCAGCGCGGCTAGCGGCAACTACGAGCAGTACTTC.

The V gene is TRBV9, the J gene TRBJ2-3; D not certain. CDR3 size: 12 residues. The V gene lost 0 bases and the J gene lost 4 bases, with 3 bases spanning the gap. Germline V CDR1 and CDR2: SGDLS, YYNGEE. The CDR3, as DNA: TGTGCCAGCAGCGTAGCTGCAGATACGCAGTATTTT. Translation gives CASSVAADTQYF.

The chain carries TRBV5-5 and TRBJ1-2; the match to TRBD1 covers 7 bases. This CDR3 spans 17 amino acids. V lost 4 bases, J lost 0 bases, and 12 bases stayed unmatched. The V gene's germline CDR1 is SGHKS and CDR2 YYEKEE (reference sequence). In DNA form, the CDR3 reads TGTGCCAGCAGCCGCCGGGACAGCAAAATGTCTAACTATGGCTACACCTTC. This codes for CASSRRDSKMSNYGYTF.

J is TRBJ1-5 and V is TRBV19; 7 nucleotides match TRBD1. CDR1 is LNHDA, CDR2 SQIVND, per germline (reference sequence). J lost 0 bases, V lost 8 bases, and 7 bases had no gene match. The CDR3 sequence is 15 residues long. As DNA, the CDR3 is TGTGCCAGTCGGACAGGAGAATTTAGCAATCAGCCCCAGCATTTT. It yields the protein CASRTGEFSNQPQHF.

There are a few counts of this clone. The chain combines TRBV18 with TRBJ2-2; possible D gene TRBD1, 6 bases. CDR3 length equals 18 residues. Germline V gene sequence: CDR1 KGHSH, CDR2 LQKENI. Trimming shortened V by 3 bases and J by 2 bases, and 19 bases separated the two germline ends. In DNA form, the CDR3 reads TGTGCCAGCTCACCGTTCATTTTACGGACAGATAACACCGGGGAGCTGTTTTTT. This encodes CASSPFILRTDNTGELFF.

The rearrangement joins TRBV11-1 to TRBJ2-1, with a tentative D call TRBD1 (5 bases). From germline, CDR1 is SGHAT and CDR2 FQDESV (reference sequence). This CDR3 contains 13 residues. V lost 5 bases, J lost 10 bases, and 15 bases lay in between. The CDR3 coding sequence is TGTGCCAGCAGCGTTGGGGCCTTTGGGGAGCAGTTCTTC. Protein: CASSVGAFGEQFF.

This clone was counted a single time. The DNA for the CDR3 is TGTGCCAGCAGGCCCAGGGGGCTTTCCTACAATGAGCAGTTCTTC. This gives the protein CASRPRGLSYNEQFF. The gene calls are TRBV27 and TRBJ2-1; 8 bases match TRBD1. The CDR3 totals 15 residues. J gave up 1 base and V 6 bases, and 5 bases lay outside the gene matches. Per the germline V gene, CDR1 is MNHEY and CDR2 is SMNVEV (reference sequence).

The chain has TRBV7-8 and TRBJ1-3, with 7 bases fitting TRBD1. The CDR3 covers 16 residues. V lost 5 bases, J lost 2 bases, and 9 bases stayed unmatched. Germline V CDR1 and CDR2: SGHVS, FQNEAQ. Here the CDR3 DNA reads TGTGCCAGCAGCGCCCGATCCGACAGGGCTGGAAACACCATATATTTT. Amino acid sequence: CASSARSDRAGNTIYF.

CDR3 in DNA: TGTGCCACTCAACACAGCTCTGGAAACACCATATATTTT. It codes for CATQHSSGNTIYF. This chain connects TRBV5-6 to TRBJ1-3; no clear D. V was pared by 9 bases and J by 0 bases, with 10 bases between. The germline CDR1 and CDR2 sequences are SGHDT and YYEEEE. CDR3 length: 13 residues. Full variable domain (outside the CDR3, taken from reference TRBV5-6 and TRBJ1-3): DAGVTQSPTHLIKTRGQQVTLRCSPKSGHDTVSWYQQALGQGPQFIFQYYEEEERQRGNFPDRFSGHQFPNYSSELNVNALLLGDSALYLCATQHSSGNTIYFGEGSWLTVV.

This chain connects TRBV19 to TRBJ2-2, with TRBD1 matching over 7 bases. This CDR3 comprises 14 residues. CDR1 LNHDA and CDR2 SQIVND come from the germline V gene (reference sequence). The trim removed 3 bases at V and 6 bases at J, leaving 4 bases unmatched. CDR3 residues: CASSIPRGSGELFF. The DNA of the CDR3 is TGTGCCAGTAGTATCCCCAGGGGGTCCGGGGAGCTGTTTTTT.

J is TRBJ1-2 and V is TRBV29-1; TRBD1 matches 9 bases. Losses at the gene ends were 0 bases for V and 4 bases for J; bases not matched to a gene: 9. This CDR3 is 16 amino acids long. Looked up from germline, CDR1 is SQVTM and CDR2 is ANQGSEA. The CDR3 reads CSVEDYERQGGYGYTF. In nucleotides, the CDR3 is TGCAGCGTTGAAGATTACGAGAGACAGGGGGGCTATGGCTACACCTTC.

The V gene is TRBV5-1, the J gene TRBJ2-5; no definite D call. This CDR3 has 12 residues. The germline V and J ends were trimmed by 0 bases and 5 bases, with 5 bases remaining between them. The V gene's germline CDR1 is SGHRS and CDR2 YFSETQ. The CDR3 DNA follows: TGCGCCAGCAGCTTGGAAGCCGAGACCCAGTACTTC. Translated, it gives CASSLEAETQYF.

The V and J genes are TRBV7-2 and TRBJ2-1; 9 bases map to TRBD2. This CDR3 is built from 15 residues. Germline CDR1 is SGHTA and CDR2 is FQGNSA. The junction had 4 bases not matched to a gene; V was cut back by 2 bases and J by 5 bases. The DNA for the CDR3 is TGTGCCAGCAGCTTAACTAGCGGGCGGAACAATGAGCAGTTCTTC. Protein sequence: CASSLTSGRNNEQFF.

CDR3 coding DNA: TGTGCCAGCAGCTTAGGGGGAACAGGAGCCGGGGAGCTGTTTTTT. Protein product: CASSLGGTGAGELFF. The rearrangement uses TRBV7-2 and TRBJ2-2, with D tentatively TRBD1 (5 bases). This CDR3 contains 15 residues. The germline CDR1 and CDR2 sequences are SGHTA and FQGNSA. V lost 1 base and J lost 6, with 12 bases in between.

This chain links TRBV19 with TRBJ2-5; a possible D gene is TRBD1 (6 bases). Germline V lookup: CDR1 LNHDA, CDR2 SQIVND (reference sequence). V shed 5 bases and J shed 1 base, with 11 bases lying between them. CDR3 length: 14 amino acids. CDR3 protein: CASSPTGIQETQYF. In DNA, the CDR3 is TGTGCCAGTAGTCCCACAGGGATCCAAGAGACCCAGTACTTC.

This chain joins TRBV10-3 and TRBJ1-1; 8 bases fit TRBD1. The V segment lost 4 bases and the J segment 4 bases; nucleotides outside the gene matches: 5. Germline V lookup: CDR1 ENHRY, CDR2 SYGVKD. The CDR3 is 14 amino acids. CDR3 sequence: CAISGGRGPTEAFF. CDR3 nucleotides: TGTGCCATCAGTGGGGGCAGGGGGCCCACTGAAGCTTTCTTT.

The chain joins TRBV7-2 to TRBJ1-2, with TRBD1 matching 12 bases. Germline CDR1 is SGHTA and CDR2 is FQGNSA. The CDR3 extends over 18 amino acids. With 1 base clipped from V and 4 bases from J, the junction kept 10 bases outside the gene matches. The CDR3 DNA reads as TGTGCCAGCAGCTTAGGAGGGACAGGGGGCTCTTCGGGCTATGGCTACACCTTC. Protein sequence: CASSLGGTGGSSGYGYTF. Full variable domain (remainder filled in from reference TRBV7-2 and TRBJ1-2): GAGVSQSPSNKVTEKGKDVELRCDPISGHTALYWYRQSLGQGLEFLIYFQGNSAPDKSGLPSDRFSAERTGGSVSTLTIQRTQQEDSAVYLCASSLGGTGGSSGYGYTFGSGTRLTVV.

This chain joins TRBV10-3 and TRBJ1-5; 7 nucleotides match TRBD1. The CDR3 consists of 13 residues. Per germline, CDR1 ENHRY and CDR2 SYGVKD. The V gene end was trimmed by 6 bases and the J gene end by 3 bases; junction bases not matched to a gene: 2. CDR3 nucleotides: TGTGCCATCAGAGACAGGGACAATCAGCCCCAGCATTTT. It is translated as CAIRDRDNQPQHF.

The CDR3 loop reads CASSFAGAYEQYF. The CDR3 nucleotides read TGTGCCAGCAGCTTTGCAGGGGCCTACGAGCAGTACTTC. The rearrangement joins TRBV7-9 to TRBJ2-7; the D gene is possibly TRBD1 (6 bases). Germline assignment: CDR1 SEHNR and CDR2 FQNEAQ (reference sequence). Trimming removed 3 bases at V and 2 bases at J, with 8 bases between. This CDR3 is 13 amino acids long.

The rearrangement uses TRBV18 and TRBJ1-2; TRBD1 agrees at 9 bases. Germline trimming cut 6 bases from V and 3 bases from J; bases unmatched to any gene: 8. Per the germline V gene, CDR1 is KGHSH and CDR2 is LQKENI. The CDR3 length is 15 residues. The CDR3 nucleotides read TGTGCCAGCTCCCCGGGGACAGGGCTGGACTATGGCTACACCTTC. It specifies CASSPGTGLDYGYTF.

CDR3 nucleotide sequence: TGTGCCAGCAGTTACTCTCGGAATCAGCCCCAGCATTTT. Translation: CASSYSRNQPQHF. The V call is TRBV6-2 or TRBV6-3, the J call TRBJ1-5; D not resolved. Looked up from germline, CDR1 is MNHEY and CDR2 is SVGEGT. The germline V and J ends were trimmed by 0 bases and 4 bases, with 4 bases remaining between them. This CDR3 region has 13 residues.